The 10 T cell receptor beta chains below come from one sample, sequenced in a study of tumor-infiltrating lymphocytes in primary liver carcinoma. RNA isolated from unsorted whole blood supplied the blood RNA, with germline DNA also extracted. The researchers produced TCR beta cDNA from approximately 550 ng total RNA with a constant-region primer. Amplification in three nested multiplex PCR rounds with slightly modified ARM-PCR gave rise to TCR beta libraries. TRBV1-TRBV30 forward primers paired with a C-beta reverse primer were used in the first two PCR rounds, which ran roughly 9 cycles each. From the multiplex PCR reads, TCRdb called clonotypes with MiXCR, one entry per CDR3 protein. The sample lists about 310,000 distinct CDR3 sequences; 60% to 80% were seen once. Sequencing was done on a sample of peripheral blood. The receptors derive from a man in his forties or fifties with primary liver carcinoma and hepatitis B virus infection.

About this clonotype: This may arise from a read error, as a much more abundant clone is one base away. This chain connects TRBV6-2 or TRBV6-3 to TRBJ2-4; D uncertain. V lost 6 bases and J 7 bases, leaving 16 bases between the germline ends. CDR1 is MNHEY and CDR2 is SVGEGT in the germline V gene. CDR3 length equals 14 residues. CDR3 in amino acids: CASSPIVFINIQYF. Written as DNA, the CDR3 is TGTGCCAGCAGCCCTATAGTGTTTATTAACATTCAGTACTTC.

For this clonotype: A much larger clone sits a single nucleotide away, making a read error possible. The chain uses TRBV6-6 and TRBJ2-7, with TRBD2 identical over 8 bases. There are 15 residues in the CDR3. Germline CDR1 reads MNHNY; CDR2 reads SVGAGI (reference sequence). The CDR3 nucleotides read TGTGCCAGTTGTATACTAGCGGACGGATCCTACGAGCTGTACTTC. It specifies CASCILADGSYELYF.

There are many counts of this clonotype. The chain combines TRBV12-3 or TRBV12-4 with TRBJ2-5; 7 bases match TRBD1. Losses at the gene ends were 7 bases for V and 1 base for J; bases not matched to a gene: 3. The CDR3 spans 13 residues. The CDR3 DNA reads TGTGCCAGCATGGGGACAGTCCAAGAGACCCAGTACTTC. This translates into CASMGTVQETQYF.

Ten or more counts support this clonotype. An end of the junction does not agree with germline; a read error may underlie this. The chain recombines TRBV6-1 with TRBJ2-7, with D unclear. This CDR3 spans 12 amino acids. Germline V lookup: CDR1 MNHNS, CDR2 SASEGT. For the CDR3, the DNA is TGTGCCAGCAGCGAAGTTGCGTGGGAGCAGTACTTC. Translated: CASSEVAWEQYF.

This clonotype was detected ten times or more. V gene TRBV5-4 combines with J gene TRBJ2-1, with 7 nucleotides matching TRBD2. V lost 0 bases, J lost 5 bases, and 8 bases stayed unmatched. Germline V gene sequence: CDR1 SGHNT, CDR2 YYREEE (reference sequence). The CDR3 loop spans 16 amino acids. The chain's CDR3 is CASSLAPSGPHNEQFF. For the CDR3, the DNA is TGTGCCAGCAGCTTGGCACCTAGCGGCCCCCACAATGAGCAGTTCTTC.

About this clonotype itself: As the CDR3 is not closed by the conserved phenylalanine or tryptophan, this likely results from a read error. V and J are TRBV5-1 and TRBJ2-1; perhaps TRBD1 as D (6 bases). The CDR3 has 15 amino acids. Trimming removed 6 bases from V and 7 bases from J, with 20 bases in between. Germline V gives CDR1 SGHRS, CDR2 YFSETQ. CDR3: CASTPSGAVGNEQFL. The CDR3 bases are TGCGCCAGCACCCCCTCAGGGGCGGTAGGGAATGAGCAGTTCCTC.

This clonotype was recorded at least ten times. J is TRBJ1-5 and V is TRBV6-2 or TRBV6-3; D is possibly TRBD1 (5 bases). CDR1 is MNHEY and CDR2 is SVGEGT in the germline V gene. Trimming removed 0 bases at V and 5 bases at J, with 8 bases between. CDR3 length: 14 residues. Here the CDR3 reads CASSYSSGHQPQHF. In DNA form, the CDR3 reads TGTGCCAGCAGTTACTCATCGGGACATCAGCCCCAGCATTTT.

A remark on this clonotype: A clone one base away is much larger, so this may be a read error. The CDR3 sequence is CASSQGYANTGAFF. CDR3 bases: TGCGCCAGCAGCCAGGGCTATGCAAACACTGGAGCTTTCTTT. The rearrangement links TRBV4-1 to TRBJ1-1; the D is unclear. From germline, CDR1 is MGHRA and CDR2 YSYEKL. The CDR3 covers 14 residues.

The table lists this clonotype with many counts. V is TRBV14 and J is TRBJ2-1, with D unclear. The CDR3 is made up of 14 amino acids. V was clipped by 2 bases and J by 9 bases, with 14 bases between them. Germline V CDR1 and CDR2: SGHDN, FVKESK. The CDR3 DNA reads TGTGCCAGCAGCCAAAATCTCGACACCAGTGAGCAGTTCTTC. Its protein is CASSQNLDTSEQFF.

Turning to this clonotype: This may come from a read error, since a much larger clone is one base off. The genes are TRBV6-1 and TRBJ2-5; TRBD2 matches at 7 bases. Trimming removed 8 bases from V and 2 bases from J; junction bases left unmatched: 2. This CDR3 contains 12 residues. CDR1 and CDR2 from the germline V gene are MNHNS and SASEGT. The chain's CDR3 is CASGRGQETQYF. DNA for the CDR3: TGTGCCAGCGGGAGGGGACAAGAGACCCAGTACTTC.